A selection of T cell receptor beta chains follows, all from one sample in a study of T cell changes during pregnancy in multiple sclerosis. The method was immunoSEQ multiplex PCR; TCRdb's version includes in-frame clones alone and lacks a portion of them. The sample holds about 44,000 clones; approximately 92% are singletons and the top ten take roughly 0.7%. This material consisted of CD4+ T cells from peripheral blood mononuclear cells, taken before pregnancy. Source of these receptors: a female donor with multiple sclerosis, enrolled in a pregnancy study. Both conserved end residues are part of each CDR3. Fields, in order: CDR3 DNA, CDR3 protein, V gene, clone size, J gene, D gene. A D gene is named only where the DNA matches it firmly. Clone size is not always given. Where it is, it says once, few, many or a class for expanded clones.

CDR3 DNA: TGTGCCAGCAGTGACATAAAGACTTTATGGAATCAGCCCCAGCATTTT
CDR3 protein: CASSDIKTLWNQPQHF
V gene: TRBV6-1
clone size: once
J gene: TRBJ1-5
D gene: -

CDR3 DNA: TGTGCCAGCAGTGAGTCGGAGGGGCAAAGGTATGGCTACACCTTC
CDR3 protein: CASSESEGQRYGYTF
V gene: TRBV25-1
clone size: -
J gene: TRBJ1-2
D gene: -

CDR3 DNA: TGTGCCAGCAGGAATGGACTAGGGGGTAGAGAGACCCAGTACTTC
CDR3 protein: CASRNGLGGRETQYF
V gene: TRBV28
clone size: -
J gene: TRBJ2-5
D gene: -

CDR3 DNA: TGTGCCTGGAGAGCCGGGAGAGGCGATACGCAGTATTTT
CDR3 protein: CAWRAGRGDTQYF
V gene: TRBV30
clone size: -
J gene: TRBJ2-3
D gene: -

CDR3 DNA: TGTGCCAGCAGAGGACAGGGATTCCCCTACGAGCAGTACTTC
CDR3 protein: CASRGQGFPYEQYF
V gene: TRBV5-4
clone size: once
J gene: TRBJ2-7
D gene: TRBD1

CDR3 DNA: TGTGCCAGCAGCTTTACTAGCGGGAGATACAATGAGCAGTTCTTC
CDR3 protein: CASSFTSGRYNEQFF
V gene: TRBV7-3
clone size: -
J gene: TRBJ2-1
D gene: TRBD2

CDR3 DNA: TGTGCCAGCAGCACGGACAGGGGCAACTCTGGAAACACCATATATTTT
CDR3 protein: CASSTDRGNSGNTIYF
V gene: TRBV7-8
clone size: -
J gene: TRBJ1-3
D gene: TRBD1

CDR3 DNA: TGTGCCAGCAGCTTAGCGGGAGGGGAGACCCAGTACTTC
CDR3 protein: CASSLAGGETQYF
V gene: TRBV7-2
clone size: -
J gene: TRBJ2-5
D gene: TRBD2

CDR3 DNA: TGTGCCAGCAGCTTGGCGGAGGGTTACGAGCAGTACTTC
CDR3 protein: CASSLAEGYEQYF
V gene: TRBV7-2
clone size: -
J gene: TRBJ2-7
D gene: -

CDR3 DNA: TGTGCCTGGAGGGAGACAGGGGGCGTATATGGCTACACCTTC
CDR3 protein: CAWRETGGVYGYTF
V gene: TRBV30
clone size: -
J gene: TRBJ1-2
D gene: TRBD1

CDR3 DNA: TGCGCCAGTTCGGGACAGGGGGGGAACACTGAAGCTTTCTTT
CDR3 protein: CASSGQGGNTEAFF
V gene: TRBV5-1
clone size: -
J gene: TRBJ1-1
D gene: TRBD1

CDR3 DNA: TGTGCCAGCAGCTTACGGTCCCTGGACGAGCAGTACTTC
CDR3 protein: CASSLRSLDEQYF
V gene: TRBV7-2
clone size: -
J gene: TRBJ2-7
D gene: -

CDR3 DNA: TGTGCCAGCAGCCAAGATGCAAGGGGAACCTCTGGAAACACCATATATTTT
CDR3 protein: CASSQDARGTSGNTIYF
V gene: TRBV4-2
clone size: -
J gene: TRBJ1-3
D gene: -

CDR3 DNA: TGTGCCAGCAGCTTAGGACGTCAGCGAACCGGGGGCAATGAGCAGTTCTTC
CDR3 protein: CASSLGRQRTGGNEQFF
V gene: TRBV7-6
clone size: -
J gene: TRBJ2-1
D gene: -

CDR3 DNA: TGCGCCAGCAGCCTTCAGGGGGACGAGCAGTACTTC
CDR3 protein: CASSLQGDEQYF
V gene: TRBV5-1
clone size: -
J gene: TRBJ2-7
D gene: TRBD1

CDR3 DNA: TGTGCCAGCAGCGTAGCTTATAGGACAGCGAACACCGGGGAGCTGTTTTTT
CDR3 protein: CASSVAYRTANTGELFF
V gene: TRBV9
clone size: -
J gene: TRBJ2-2
D gene: -

CDR3 DNA: TGTGCCAGCGGGTGGCCAGCGGACAATGAGCAGTTCTTC
CDR3 protein: CASGWPADNEQFF
V gene: TRBV2
clone size: -
J gene: TRBJ2-1
D gene: -

CDR3 DNA: TGTGCCAGCAAGGGGGACACTAGATCTCAGTTCTTC
CDR3 protein: CASKGDTRSQFF
V gene: TRBV28
clone size: -
J gene: TRBJ2-1
D gene: -

CDR3 DNA: TGCAGTGGCGACTACGGAGAGACCCAGTACTTC
CDR3 protein: CSGDYGETQYF
V gene: TRBV20-1
clone size: -
J gene: TRBJ2-5
D gene: -

CDR3 DNA: TGCGCCAGCAGCTTGTCCCTAGCGAGGGAAAGCACAGATACGCAGTATTTT
CDR3 protein: CASSLSLARESTDTQYF
V gene: TRBV5-1
clone size: -
J gene: TRBJ2-3
D gene: -

CDR3 DNA: TGTGCCAGCAGCTCGGGTCTAGCTACCCCTTCCTACGAGCAGTACTTC
CDR3 protein: CASSSGLATPSYEQYF
V gene: TRBV5-4
clone size: -
J gene: TRBJ2-7
D gene: -

CDR3 DNA: TGCGCCAGCAGCTCCCAAAGCGGGGAAGAGACCCAGTACTTC
CDR3 protein: CASSSQSGEETQYF
V gene: TRBV5-1
clone size: -
J gene: TRBJ2-5
D gene: TRBD2

CDR3 DNA: TGTGCCAGCAACGACTTAGCCAAAAACATTCAGTACTTC
CDR3 protein: CASNDLAKNIQYF
V gene: TRBV28
clone size: -
J gene: TRBJ2-4
D gene: -

CDR3 DNA: TGTGCCACCAGCAGTGGTGAAATACCCAGGGACACTGAAGCTTTCTTT
CDR3 protein: CATSSGEIPRDTEAFF
V gene: TRBV15
clone size: -
J gene: TRBJ1-1
D gene: -

CDR3 DNA: TGTGCCAGCAGCTTAGTAGGGGCTCTTCACAGGTATTTT
CDR3 protein: CASSLVGALHRYF
V gene: TRBV7-9
clone size: -
J gene: TRBJ2-3
D gene: -

CDR3 DNA: TGTGCCAGCAGCTCCGGGACAGATATGAACACTGAAGCTTTCTTT
CDR3 protein: CASSSGTDMNTEAFF
V gene: TRBV5-4
clone size: once
J gene: TRBJ1-1
D gene: TRBD1

CDR3 DNA: TGTGCCATACGACAGGGGGCGCCGAACACCGGGGAGCTGTTTTTT
CDR3 protein: CAIRQGAPNTGELFF
V gene: TRBV10-3
clone size: -
J gene: TRBJ2-2
D gene: TRBD1

CDR3 DNA: TGTGCCAGCTCTTTGGACAGGGTCAATCAGCCCCAGCATTTT
CDR3 protein: CASSLDRVNQPQHF
V gene: TRBV18
clone size: -
J gene: TRBJ1-5
D gene: TRBD1

CDR3 DNA: TGTGCCAGCAGCTTAGCATCGGGGGGGGCCGTCAGAGAGCAGTTCTTC
CDR3 protein: CASSLASGGAVREQFF
V gene: TRBV7-6
clone size: -
J gene: TRBJ2-1
D gene: TRBD2

CDR3 DNA: TGTGCCAGCAGCTTAGCGCCACAATACGAGCAGTACTTC
CDR3 protein: CASSLAPQYEQYF
V gene: TRBV7-2
clone size: -
J gene: TRBJ2-7
D gene: -

CDR3 DNA: TGTGCCAGTACCCACCGGGGACTGAGCAATCAGCCCCAGCATTTT
CDR3 protein: CASTHRGLSNQPQHF
V gene: TRBV19
clone size: -
J gene: TRBJ1-5
D gene: -

CDR3 DNA: TGTGCCACCAGCGGAACCGGTGGACAGGGAGGGGAGACCCAGTACTTC
CDR3 protein: CATSGTGGQGGETQYF
V gene: TRBV15
clone size: -
J gene: TRBJ2-5
D gene: -

CDR3 DNA: TGTGCCAGCAGCGACGGGACAGGAGTTGAACAGTACTTC
CDR3 protein: CASSDGTGVEQYF
V gene: TRBV7-3
clone size: -
J gene: TRBJ2-7
D gene: TRBD1

CDR3 DNA: TGCGCCAGCAGCTTGGGCCTACAGGGGGCGAATTTCTATGGCTACACCTTC
CDR3 protein: CASSLGLQGANFYGYTF
V gene: TRBV5-1
clone size: -
J gene: TRBJ1-2
D gene: TRBD1

CDR3 DNA: TGTGCCAGCAGCAGCACAGGGACGGGATCGTGGATGAACACTGAAGCTTTCTTT
CDR3 protein: CASSSTGTGSWMNTEAFF
V gene: TRBV9
clone size: -
J gene: TRBJ1-1
D gene: -

CDR3 DNA: TGTGCCAGCAGCGCTGACAGAACAAATTCACCCCTCCACTTT
CDR3 protein: CASSADRTNSPLHF
V gene: TRBV9
clone size: -
J gene: TRBJ1-6
D gene: -

CDR3 DNA: TGTGCCAGCAGCGGCTCGGGCAGGGGGAATCAGCCCCAGCATTTT
CDR3 protein: CASSGSGRGNQPQHF
V gene: TRBV28
clone size: -
J gene: TRBJ1-5
D gene: TRBD1

CDR3 DNA: TGTGCCAGCAGTGACACTAGCGTCCCCACACAGTTCTTC
CDR3 protein: CASSDTSVPTQFF
V gene: TRBV25-1
clone size: -
J gene: TRBJ2-1
D gene: TRBD2

CDR3 DNA: TGTGCCAGCAGCTCGACAGGGGTCACTGAAGCTTTCTTT
CDR3 protein: CASSSTGVTEAFF
V gene: TRBV6-4
clone size: -
J gene: TRBJ1-1
D gene: TRBD1

CDR3 DNA: TGTGCCAGCACTGCACAGGGGAACACCGGGGAGCTGTTTTTT
CDR3 protein: CASTAQGNTGELFF
V gene: TRBV6-6
clone size: -
J gene: TRBJ2-2
D gene: -

CDR3 DNA: TGTGCCAGCAGCCCGCGGGGGAACCCCTACAATGAGCAGTTCTTC
CDR3 protein: CASSPRGNPYNEQFF
V gene: TRBV9
clone size: few
J gene: TRBJ2-1
D gene: TRBD2

CDR3 DNA: TGTGCCAGCAGCCCTTGGACTAGCGGGAGTCCCTCCTACGAGCAGTACTTC
CDR3 protein: CASSPWTSGSPSYEQYF
V gene: TRBV21-1
clone size: -
J gene: TRBJ2-7
D gene: -

CDR3 DNA: TGTGCCAGCAGCAAAGCGACACCTCCCCACCGGGACAGATTCTACGAGCAGTACTTC
CDR3 protein: CASSKATPPHRDRFYEQYF
V gene: TRBV21-1
clone size: -
J gene: TRBJ2-7
D gene: -

CDR3 DNA: TGTGCCACCAGCAGAGTTACGATAGCGGGACATGAGCAGTTCTTC
CDR3 protein: CATSRVTIAGHEQFF
V gene: TRBV15
clone size: -
J gene: TRBJ2-1
D gene: TRBD2

CDR3 DNA: TGTGCCACTAGATTTGGGGGGACTGCTAACTATGGCTACACCTTC
CDR3 protein: CATRFGGTANYGYTF
V gene: TRBV5-4
clone size: -
J gene: TRBJ1-2
D gene: -

CDR3 DNA: TGCGCCAGCAGCCGGGGGGGTACTGGGTCAGGCTCTGGAAACACCATATATTTT
CDR3 protein: CASSRGGTGSGSGNTIYF
V gene: TRBV4-1
clone size: -
J gene: TRBJ1-3
D gene: -

CDR3 DNA: TGTGCCACCAGCAGCCATAAGGGAGGGTTTTCCTACAATGAGCAGTTCTTC
CDR3 protein: CATSSHKGGFSYNEQFF
V gene: TRBV15
clone size: -
J gene: TRBJ2-1
D gene: TRBD2

CDR3 DNA: TGTGCTAGTGGTCTTTGGTCTCGGAGTGGCTACACCTTC
CDR3 protein: CASGLWSRSGYTF
V gene: TRBV12-5
clone size: once
J gene: TRBJ1-2
D gene: -

CDR3 DNA: TGTGCCAGCTCCTCTGGAGGCGGGACCTACGAGCAGTACTTC
CDR3 protein: CASSSGGGTYEQYF
V gene: TRBV18
clone size: -
J gene: TRBJ2-7
D gene: -

CDR3 DNA: TGCGCCAGCAGCTTGGGCAGGGTCTACAATGAGCAGTTCTTC
CDR3 protein: CASSLGRVYNEQFF
V gene: TRBV5-1
clone size: -
J gene: TRBJ2-1
D gene: -

CDR3 DNA: TGTGCCACCAGGCAGGGTTCCGGAAACACCATATATTTT
CDR3 protein: CATRQGSGNTIYF
V gene: TRBV2
clone size: -
J gene: TRBJ1-3
D gene: -

CDR3 DNA: TGTGCCAGCAGCGCCCGGACAGAAAATAACTATGGCTACACCTTC
CDR3 protein: CASSARTENNYGYTF
V gene: TRBV7-8
clone size: -
J gene: TRBJ1-2
D gene: -

CDR3 DNA: TGTGCCAGCAGCGCTAGAGGGGGACAGGGAAATTCACCCCTCCACTTT
CDR3 protein: CASSARGGQGNSPLHF
V gene: TRBV7-8
clone size: -
J gene: TRBJ1-6
D gene: TRBD1

CDR3 DNA: TGCGCCAGCAGCTTGACAGCAACGAACACCGGGGAGCTGTTTTTT
CDR3 protein: CASSLTATNTGELFF
V gene: TRBV5-1
clone size: -
J gene: TRBJ2-2
D gene: -

CDR3 DNA: TGTGCCAGCAGCCAAGGCGGACTAGCGGGAGGGAGAAACATTCAGTACTTC
CDR3 protein: CASSQGGLAGGRNIQYF
V gene: TRBV16
clone size: -
J gene: TRBJ2-4
D gene: TRBD2

CDR3 DNA: TGTGCCAGCAGCCGCGGACAGGGCCAAGAGACCCAGTACTTC
CDR3 protein: CASSRGQGQETQYF
V gene: TRBV5-4
clone size: -
J gene: TRBJ2-5
D gene: TRBD1

CDR3 DNA: TGTGCCAGCAGTTTGGGTACAGGGGTTTACGATGAGCAGTTCTTC
CDR3 protein: CASSLGTGVYDEQFF
V gene: TRBV28
clone size: -
J gene: TRBJ2-1
D gene: TRBD1